This T cell receptor (beta chain) was captured in a study of CD8+ T cells in alopecia areata. Study background: The study gave tofacitinib for 6 to 18 months, then 6 months off drug.

A few counts support this clone. What it binds is not known. Study-wide findings and caveats: One nonresponder leaves baseline CD8+ expansion's link to response uncertain. Clonality was higher in lesional than normal scalp, especially in alopecia totalis/universalis.

Extracted RNA was reverse transcribed into cDNA, the sequencing template. TCRdb's copy holds only in-frame clones and misses some; the assay was immunoSEQ multiplex PCR. The data contain around 290,000 clones, 58% of them singletons. The treatment is: oral pan-JAK inhibitor, 5-10 mg twice daily. The CDR3 totals 15 residues. From germline, CDR1 is SEHNR and CDR2 FQNEAQ (reference sequence). Trimming removed 5 bases from V and 1 base from J, with 14 bases in between. The gene calls are TRBV7-9 and TRBJ2-5; D is ambiguous. The sample consisted of CD4+ T cells sorted from blood, taken at week 24, from a patient treated with tofacitinib. This clonotype originated in a human donor with alopecia areata. CDR3 bases: TGTGCCAGCAGCCTAGTCGGGTCCAGCCAAGAGACCCAGTACTTC. Encoded protein: CASSLVGSSQETQYF.